This T cell receptor (beta chain) was obtained from a study of cytomegalovirus exposure and HLA in healthy donors. Study background: Among the approximately 380 donors who were genotyped, about 86% fell in the genetic ancestry cluster that is associated with self-reported Caucasian donors.

This CDR3 comprises 12 residues. Germline CDR1 and CDR2: MNHNY and SVGAGI (reference sequence). Trimming took 5 bases from V and 1 from J, leaving 5 bases between them. In the PCR, 60 Vbeta and 13 Jbeta primers were used. Generated by immunoSEQ multiplex PCR, the TCRdb table keeps only in-frame clones and is missing some. Of about 160,000 clones in the sample, roughly 77% were seen once. The gene calls are TRBV6-6 and TRBJ1-1; D may be TRBD1 (5 bases). This TCR was sampled from a human donor in good health. The sample was PBMCs. Written as DNA, the CDR3 is TGTGCCAGCAGTCAGGGGAACACTGAAGCTTTCTTT. Residues: CASSQGNTEAFF.